This T cell receptor (beta chain) comes out of a study of T cells in Graves' hyperthyroidism and ophthalmopathy. Study-wide background: Peripheral blood sampling occurred at initial diagnosis, before any treatment.

From RNA transcripts, TCR beta CDR3 regions were amplified. TCR CDR3 regions were first amplified by RT-PCR with HTBI primers. In TCRdb, the multiplex PCR reads were re-called with MiXCR into one record per CDR3 protein. The sample lists 450,000 to 650,000 distinct CDR3 sequences, around 14% occurring once. Those patients with uncontrolled infection, other autoimmune disease, pregnancy or lactation were excluded. Diagnoses used clinical symptoms, serum thyroxine and TRAb, thyroid ultrasound and orbital computed tomography. Study results and limitations: In the blood, most expanded thyroid clonotypes above 0.001 appeared as well.

In regard to this clonotype: Its antigen is as yet unknown.

This sequence was found in a woman under 30 with Graves' ophthalmopathy. Sequenced material: blood.

CDR3 region: CASSQGGALQETQYF. CDR3 nucleotides: TGTGCCAGCAGCCAAGGGGGGGCGCTCCAAGAGACCCAGTACTTC. The chain couples TRBV14 to TRBJ2-5, with D perhaps given as TRBD1 or TRBD2 (6 bases each). Germline assignment: CDR1 SGHDN and CDR2 FVKESK. The CDR3 is 15 residues long. Trimming shortened V by 1 base and J by 1 base, and 10 bases separated the two germline ends.